These 18 T cell receptor beta chains were sequenced from one sample in a study of blood T cell repertoires in COVID-19. Assay: immunoSEQ multiplex PCR; the TCRdb copy retains only in-frame clones and omits some. The sample yields about 69,000 clones, roughly 85% seen once. Material: peripheral blood. Receptors were obtained from an elderly man with acute or convalescent COVID-19.

J is TRBJ1-3 and V is TRBV19, with D unclear. The germline V gene has CDR1 LNHDA and CDR2 SQIVND (reference sequence). Between the trimmed V and J ends, which lost 1 base and 2 bases, there was a span of 6 bases. CDR3 length equals 14 residues. CDR3 sequence reads: CASSIGSAGNTIYF. The CDR3 DNA follows: TGTGCCAGTAGTATAGGGAGCGCTGGAAACACCATATATTTT. Full variable domain (rest looked up from reference TRBV19 and TRBJ1-3): DGGITQSPKYLFRKEGQNVTLSCEQNLNHDAMYWYRQDPGQGLRLIYYSQIVNDFQKGDIAEGYSVSREKKESFPLTVTSAQKNPTAFYLCASSIGSAGNTIYFGEGSWLTVV.

The chain couples TRBV5-6 to TRBJ2-6; D perhaps matches TRBD1 (6 bases). Deletions cut 4 bases from V and 2 bases from J, with 10 bases between. This CDR3 has 15 amino acids. The germline gives CDR1 SGHDT, CDR2 YYEEEE. CDR3 sequence reads: CASSVQGAGANVLTF. Here the CDR3 DNA reads TGTGCCAGCAGCGTACAGGGAGCTGGGGCCAACGTCCTGACTTTC.

This clone was seen once. The genes are TRBV27 and TRBJ1-1; TRBD1 aligns across 7 bases. The CDR3 is 14 amino acids. Germline lookup yields CDR1 MNHEY and CDR2 SMNVEV (reference sequence). J gave up 4 bases and V 6 bases, and 8 bases lay outside the gene matches. The CDR3 loop reads CASRFNPGGTEAFF. The CDR3 DNA reads TGTGCCAGCAGATTCAACCCAGGGGGCACTGAAGCTTTCTTT.

The rearrangement uses TRBV19 and TRBJ1-1; D remains unclear. Germline assignment: CDR1 LNHDA and CDR2 SQIVND (reference sequence). CDR3 length: 11 amino acids. Between the trimmed V and J ends, which lost 3 bases and 6 bases, there was a span of 5 bases. The CDR3 here is CASSIFSEAFF. The CDR3 region has the DNA TGTGCCAGTAGTATCTTCTCTGAAGCTTTCTTT.

The V gene is TRBV6-2 or TRBV6-3, the J gene TRBJ2-2; a possible D gene is TRBD1 (5 bases). Germline lookup yields CDR1 MNHEY and CDR2 SVGEGT. Trimming pared 5 bases from V and 1 base from J, leaving 14 bases between. This CDR3 has 16 amino acids. The CDR3 protein is CASSSLGALNTGELFF. Written as DNA, the CDR3 is TGTGCCAGCAGTAGCCTAGGGGCTTTGAACACCGGGGAGCTGTTTTTT.

The rearrangement uses TRBV10-2 and TRBJ2-1; 11 bases map to TRBD2. This CDR3 is built from 15 residues. Trimming took 6 bases from V and 3 from J; bases not matched to a gene: 4. In germline, CDR1 is WSHSY, CDR2 SAAADI. CDR3 bases: TGCGCCAGCAGGGATCTAGCGGGAGGCTACAATGAGCAGTTCTTC. This codes for CASRDLAGGYNEQFF.

This chain links TRBV6-5 with TRBJ2-3; 11 bases map to TRBD1. The CDR3 consists of 15 residues. Germline V lookup: CDR1 MNHEY, CDR2 SVGAGI. With 5 bases clipped from V and 2 bases from J, the junction kept 3 bases outside the gene matches. CDR3 nucleotide sequence: TGTGCCAGCAGTCTAGGACAGGGGGCCACAGATACGCAGTATTTT. Amino acid sequence: CASSLGQGATDTQYF.

The V gene is TRBV30, the J gene TRBJ1-4; no reliable D call. The germline V gene has CDR1 GTSNPN and CDR2 SVGIG (reference sequence). There are 11 residues in the CDR3. Trimming removed 3 bases at V and 10 bases at J, with 9 bases between. CDR3 loop: CAWSRNGKLFF. The CDR3, as DNA: TGTGCCTGGAGCAGGAACGGAAAACTGTTTTTT.

The chain couples TRBV24-1 to TRBJ2-1; 7 bases line up with TRBD2. V shed 9 bases and J 0 bases; nucleotides not matched to a gene: 13. CDR1 and CDR2 from the germline V gene are KGHDR and SFDVKD. The CDR3 contains 17 residues. As DNA, the CDR3 is TGTGCCACCCGGTCTGGAGGCCTAGCGGACTCCTACAATGAGCAGTTCTTC. Protein sequence: CATRSGGLADSYNEQFF.

This chain joins TRBV4-3 and TRBJ1-4, with D unresolved. CDR3 length: 16 amino acids. V was pared by 0 bases and J by 7 bases, with 15 bases between. Per germline, CDR1 LGHNA and CDR2 YSLEER. In DNA form, the CDR3 reads TGCGCCAGCAGCCAAGATCGTGAAGGGAGAGGTGAAAAACTGTTTTTT. This translates into CASSQDREGRGEKLFF.

The rearrangement uses TRBV9 and TRBJ1-1; a possible D gene is TRBD1 (6 bases). Trimming removed 6 bases from V and 3 bases from J, with 18 bases in between. CDR1 and CDR2 from the germline V gene are SGDLS and YYNGEE. The CDR3 totals 15 residues. In DNA, the CDR3 is TGTGCCAGCACCGTCGGGAGGGGGTGGGACACTGAAGCTTTCTTT. Protein product: CASTVGRGWDTEAFF. Drawing the rest from reference TRBV9 and TRBJ1-1, the complete variable domain is DSGVTQTPKHLITATGQRVTLRCSPRSGDLSVYWYQQSLDQGLQFLIQYYNGEERAKGNILERFSAQQFPDLHSELNLSSLELGDSALYFCASTVGRGWDTEAFFGQGTRLTVV.

The genes are TRBV20-1 and TRBJ2-5, with a possible D match to TRBD1 (7 bases). V lost 8 bases, J lost 5 bases, and 12 bases lay in between. The germline CDR1 and CDR2 sequences are DFQATT and SNEGSKA (reference sequence). The CDR3 is 11 amino acids. The CDR3 DNA sequence: TGCAGTTACAGGGGAGGCGAGACCCAGTACTTC. Protein: CSYRGGETQYF.

The CDR3 region is CAWSVRILAGSTYEQYF. DNA for the CDR3: TGTGCCTGGAGTGTACGGATACTAGCGGGAAGTACCTACGAGCAGTACTTC. The gene calls are TRBV30 and TRBJ2-7; 10 nucleotides line up with TRBD2. The V and J ends lost 0 bases and 2 bases, in that order; junction bases with no gene match: 10. Germline CDR1 and CDR2: GTSNPN and SVGIG (reference sequence). CDR3 length: 17 residues.

The J gene is TRBJ2-2, the V gene TRBV4-2; 9 bases fit TRBD2. Trimming took 2 bases from V and 3 from J; bases not matched to a gene: 10. The CDR3 loop spans 18 amino acids. Germline assignment: CDR1 LGHNA and CDR2 YNFKEQ. CDR3 nucleotides: TGTGCCAGCAGCCAATTCGGTAGCGGGAGACGCGACACCGGGGAGCTGTTTTTT. Its translation: CASSQFGSGRRDTGELFF.

The chain has TRBV10-2 and TRBJ2-3; 9 bases match TRBD2. Trimming cost V 10 bases and J 6 bases; bases outside gene matches: 11. This CDR3 has 14 residues. Germline-derived CDR1 and CDR2 are WSHSY and SAAADI. DNA for the CDR3: TGCGCCACCTTAGCGGGAGTATACGCGGATACGCAGTATTTT. Translation gives CATLAGVYADTQYF.

The chain recombines TRBV27 with TRBJ1-2, with 8 positions matching TRBD1. V dropped 6 bases and J dropped 6; count of bases not matched to a gene: 9. The CDR3 contains 14 residues. Germline-derived CDR1 and CDR2 are MNHEY and SMNVEV (reference sequence). The CDR3: CASRSLDREHGYTF. As DNA, the CDR3 is TGTGCCAGCAGATCCTTGGACAGGGAGCATGGCTACACCTTC.

The gene calls are TRBV7-2 and TRBJ2-2, with 7 bases aligning to TRBD2. Germline V gene sequence: CDR1 SGHTA, CDR2 FQGNSA. Germline trimming cut 5 bases from V and 1 base from J; bases unmatched to any gene: 10. The CDR3 runs 17 residues. The CDR3 DNA reads TGTGCCAGCAGCCCCGTGCGAGGACTAGTGAACACCGGGGAGCTGTTTTTT. Translated: CASSPVRGLVNTGELFF. Variable domain in full (rest from reference TRBV7-2 and TRBJ2-2): GAGVSQSPSNKVTEKGKDVELRCDPISGHTALYWYRQSLGQGLEFLIYFQGNSAPDKSGLPSDRFSAERTGGSVSTLTIQRTQQEDSAVYLCASSPVRGLVNTGELFFGEGSRLTVL.

CDR3 sequence: CRGTGSYGYTF. DNA of the CDR3: TGCAGGGGGACAGGGTCCTATGGCTACACCTTC. The V gene is TRBV20-1, the J gene TRBJ1-2, with 9 bases that match TRBD1. The germline gives CDR1 DFQATT, CDR2 SNEGSKA (reference sequence). The CDR3 spans 11 residues.